These T cell receptor beta chains were read from a single sample in a study of identifying expanded T cells in peripheral blood. The repertoire was sequenced with immunoSEQ multiplex PCR; TCRdb's copy has only in-frame clones and lacks some. The data hold 80,000 or so clones, with 84% observed a single time. The sequenced sample consisted of blood. All receptors come from a person aged 18 to 75 in good health. Each CDR3 is given with its conserved first and last residue. Each record gives: J gene, D gene, clone size, V gene, CDR3 DNA, CDR3 protein. D genes are given only for firm matches. Part of the rows lack a size; the others show once, few, many or a class for expanded clones.

TRBJ1-1	-	-	TRBV6-5	TGTGCCAGCAGTTACGAGACAGCGAACACTGAAGCTTTCTTT	CASSYETANTEAFF
TRBJ1-3	-	few	TRBV11-3	TGTGCCAGCAGCTCGACCTACTCTTCTGGAAACACCATATATTTT	CASSSTYSSGNTIYF
TRBJ2-2	-	-	TRBV27	TGTGCCAGCAGTCTATCCCAGGGCACCGGGGAGCTGTTTTTT	CASSLSQGTGELFF
TRBJ2-7	-	-	TRBV28	TGTGCCAGCAGTTTACTGTCGGAGACGACCTACGAGCAGTACTTC	CASSLLSETTYEQYF
TRBJ2-5	-	many	TRBV7-9	TGTGCCAGCAGCTTACAGGGACCGGAGACCCAGTACTTC	CASSLQGPETQYF
TRBJ1-1	-	-	TRBV4-1	TGCGCCAGCAGTTTGTCCCTCCAGGGAACTGAAGCTTTCTTT	CASSLSLQGTEAFF
TRBJ2-7	TRBD2	-	TRBV4-3	TGCGCCAGCAGCCTTACAGGGACTAGCTACGAGCAGTACTTC	CASSLTGTSYEQYF
TRBJ1-4	-	-	TRBV19	TGTGCCAGTAGTATCGAAGGGTTAGGTGAAAAACTGTTTTTT	CASSIEGLGEKLFF
TRBJ2-7	-	-	TRBV11-2	TGTGCCAGCAGCTTAGCGGACGGAGGATCCTACGAGCAGTACTTC	CASSLADGGSYEQYF
TRBJ1-3	-	once	TRBV4-2	TGTGCCAGCAGCCAAGATCGGGGCGCTGGAAACACCATATATTTT	CASSQDRGAGNTIYF
TRBJ2-3	TRBD2	-	TRBV6-4	TGTGCCAGCAGTGTCGGCGGGAGGAGCACAGATACGCAGTATTTT	CASSVGGRSTDTQYF
TRBJ1-1	-	-	TRBV18	TGTGCCAGCTCACCAGCAGGGTTCGGGGTGAACACTGAAGCTTTCTTT	CASSPAGFGVNTEAFF
TRBJ2-7	-	-	TRBV14	TGTGCCAGCAGCCCCACCCCAGGGAGCCTCGAGCAGTACTTC	CASSPTPGSLEQYF
TRBJ1-4	-	once	TRBV4-3	TGCGCCAGCAGCCGGGAAAGAGACAGCCTTCTGGGGGGGGACGAAAAACTGTTTTTT	CASSRERDSLLGGDEKLFF
TRBJ2-2	-	-	TRBV19	TGTGCCAGTAGTATTCAGAGGGCGACCGGGGAGCTGTTTTTT	CASSIQRATGELFF